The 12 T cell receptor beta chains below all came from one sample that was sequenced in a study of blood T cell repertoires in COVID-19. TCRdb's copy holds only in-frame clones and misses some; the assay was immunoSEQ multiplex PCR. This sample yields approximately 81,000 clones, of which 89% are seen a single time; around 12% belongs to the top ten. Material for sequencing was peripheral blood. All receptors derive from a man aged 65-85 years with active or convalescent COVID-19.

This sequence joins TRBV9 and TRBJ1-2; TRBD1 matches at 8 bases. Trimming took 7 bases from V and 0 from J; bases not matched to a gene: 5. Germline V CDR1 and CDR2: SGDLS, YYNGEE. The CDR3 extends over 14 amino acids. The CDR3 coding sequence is TGTGCCAGCTCAGGGGGCATTTCTAACTATGGCTACACCTTC. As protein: CASSGGISNYGYTF.

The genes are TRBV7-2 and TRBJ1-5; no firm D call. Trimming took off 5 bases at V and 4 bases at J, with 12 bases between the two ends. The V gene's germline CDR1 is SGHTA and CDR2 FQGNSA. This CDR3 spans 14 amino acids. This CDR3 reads CASSPPSRNQPQHF. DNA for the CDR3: TGTGCCAGCAGCCCCCCGTCCAGAAATCAGCCCCAGCATTTT.

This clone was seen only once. CDR3 sequence reads: CASSGQGASTEAFF. CDR3 DNA sequence: TGTGCCAGCAGCGGACAGGGGGCGAGCACTGAAGCTTTCTTT. The V gene is TRBV9, the J gene TRBJ1-1; TRBD1 matches at 10 bases. CDR3 length: 14 residues. V lost 3 bases to trimming and J lost 4 bases; unmatched junction nucleotides: 3. Per germline, CDR1 SGDLS and CDR2 YYNGEE.

DNA for the CDR3: TGCGCCAGCAGCCAGGATCACCGCGGGTCGGGCTACACCTTC. Its translation is CASSQDHRGSGYTF. The V and J genes are TRBV4-3 and TRBJ1-2, with unresolved D. CDR3 size: 14 residues. V gave up 3 bases and J gave up 8 bases, with 16 bases separating them. The germline CDR1 and CDR2 sequences are LGHNA and YSLEER.

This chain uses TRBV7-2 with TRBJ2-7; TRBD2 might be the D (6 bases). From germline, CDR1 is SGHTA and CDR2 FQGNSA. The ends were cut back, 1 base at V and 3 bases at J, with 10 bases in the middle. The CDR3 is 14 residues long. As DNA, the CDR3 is TGTGCCAGCAGCTTAGAGGGGACTTACTACGAGCAGTACTTC. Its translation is CASSLEGTYYEQYF.

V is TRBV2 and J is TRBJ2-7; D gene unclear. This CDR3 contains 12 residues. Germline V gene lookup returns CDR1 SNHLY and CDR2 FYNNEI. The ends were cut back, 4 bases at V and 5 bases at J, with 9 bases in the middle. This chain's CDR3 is CASSVLRDEQYF. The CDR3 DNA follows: TGTGCCAGCAGTGTTCTGAGAGACGAGCAGTACTTC.

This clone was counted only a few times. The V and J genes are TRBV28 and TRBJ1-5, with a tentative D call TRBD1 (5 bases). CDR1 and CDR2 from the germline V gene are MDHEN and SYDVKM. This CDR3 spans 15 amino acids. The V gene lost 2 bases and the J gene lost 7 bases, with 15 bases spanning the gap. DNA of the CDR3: TGTGCCAGCAGTTTAGGCGACAGAGTTCAACAGCCCCAGCATTTT. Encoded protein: CASSLGDRVQQPQHF.

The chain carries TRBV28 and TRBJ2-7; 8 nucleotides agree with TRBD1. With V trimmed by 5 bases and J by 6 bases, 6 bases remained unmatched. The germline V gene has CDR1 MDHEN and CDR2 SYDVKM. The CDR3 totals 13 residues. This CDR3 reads CASSPGQGGEQYF. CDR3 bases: TGTGCCAGCAGTCCCGGACAGGGAGGCGAGCAGTACTTC.

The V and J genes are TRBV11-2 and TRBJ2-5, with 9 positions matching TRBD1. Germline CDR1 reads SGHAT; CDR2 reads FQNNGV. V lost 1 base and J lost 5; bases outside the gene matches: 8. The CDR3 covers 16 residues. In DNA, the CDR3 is TGTGCCAGCAGCTTAGTGTTTGGACAGGGGAAGGAGACCCAGTACTTC. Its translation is CASSLVFGQGKETQYF.

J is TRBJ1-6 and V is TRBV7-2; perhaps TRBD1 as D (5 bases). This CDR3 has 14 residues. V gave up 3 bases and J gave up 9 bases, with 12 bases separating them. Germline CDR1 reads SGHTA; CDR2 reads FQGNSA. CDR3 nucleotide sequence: TGTGCCAGCAGCTTCAGGGATCTTTCTTCACCCCTCCACTTT. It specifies CASSFRDLSSPLHF.

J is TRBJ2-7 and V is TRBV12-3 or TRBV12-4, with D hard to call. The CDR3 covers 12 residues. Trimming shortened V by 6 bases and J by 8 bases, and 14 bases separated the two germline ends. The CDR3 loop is CASRLSMAKQYF. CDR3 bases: TGTGCCAGCAGGCTTTCGATGGCCAAGCAGTACTTC.

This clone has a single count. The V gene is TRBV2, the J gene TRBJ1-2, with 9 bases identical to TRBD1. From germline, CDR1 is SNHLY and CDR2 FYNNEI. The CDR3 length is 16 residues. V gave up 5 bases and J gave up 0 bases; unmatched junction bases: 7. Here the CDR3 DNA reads TGTGCCAGCAGTCACAGGGGGCAGGATCCTAACTATGGCTACACCTTC. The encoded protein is CASSHRGQDPNYGYTF.